Below, 2 T cell receptor beta chains from the same sample are listed, as sequenced in a study of T cells after yellow fever vaccination. TCRdb fed the 5' RACE reads into MiXCR, producing one record per CDR3 protein. There are about 220,000 distinct CDR3 sequences in the sample; approximately 3.3% occur only once, and around 3% lies in the top ten. The source was CD4+ T cells sorted from PBMCs, collected 10 days after the yellow fever booster vaccination. The receptors were sampled from a man between 18 and 29 years old who received the YFV17D yellow fever vaccine.

This clonotype was seen many times. The genes are TRBV10-3 and TRBJ2-3; D uncertain. The CDR3 runs to 12 residues. Germline values: CDR1 ENHRY, CDR2 SYGVKD. The ends were cut back, 0 bases at V and 6 bases at J, with 4 bases in the middle. CDR3 protein: CAISESRDTQYF. The CDR3 bases are TGTGCCATCAGTGAGTCGAGGGATACGCAGTATTTT.

The genes are TRBV11-2 and TRBJ2-3, with D perhaps given as TRBD1 or TRBD2 (6 bases each). Germline V gene sequence: CDR1 SGHAT, CDR2 FQNNGV. The CDR3 is 16 amino acids. The V and J ends lost 1 base and 2 bases respectively, with 13 bases between them. CDR3 nucleotides: TGTGCCAGCAGCTTAGGAGGGGGGCCCATCACAGATACGCAGTATTTT. Its translation: CASSLGGGPITDTQYF.